Below are 15 T cell receptor beta chains sequenced from a single sample in a study of Ad26.COV2.S vaccination and SARS-CoV-2 variants. Treatment defined: 15 to 20 received Ad26.COV2.S at low or high dose, single or two shots; a few received placebo; per-sample allocation not given. Specimens were obtained on day 63 following the first vaccine or placebo injection. The method was immunoSEQ multiplex PCR; TCRdb's version includes in-frame clones alone and lacks a portion of them. This table holds some 400,000 clones, approximately 91% found once. The source material was peripheral blood, sampled in a trial of Ad26.COV2.S vaccine versus placebo. The receptor set was obtained from a person aged 18-60 years who received the Ad26.COV2.S COVID-19 vaccine or a placebo.

The chain links TRBV19 to TRBJ2-1, with TRBD2 matching over 14 bases. Losses at the gene ends were 5 bases for V and 1 base for J; bases not matched to a gene: 7. Germline assignment: CDR1 LNHDA and CDR2 SQIVND (reference sequence). The CDR3 is 18 residues long. CDR3 protein: CASSPGTSGSHSYNEQFF. CDR3 bases: TGTGCCAGTAGTCCCGGGACTAGCGGGAGTCATTCCTACAATGAGCAGTTCTTC.

The rearrangement joins TRBV5-5 to TRBJ1-6, with D uncertain. CDR3 size: 16 residues. Germline V gene data show CDR1 as SGHKS and CDR2 as YYEKEE (reference sequence). V dropped 2 bases and J dropped 7 bases, with 16 bases sitting between them. CDR3 in amino acids: CASSFPSGRVNSPLHF. The CDR3 coding sequence is TGTGCCAGCAGCTTCCCCTCGGGGAGGGTGAATTCACCCCTCCACTTT.

The chain combines TRBV28 with TRBJ2-7; 11 bases are a match to TRBD2. The germline V gene encodes CDR1 MDHEN and CDR2 SYDVKM. The CDR3 runs to 15 residues. V lost 5 bases and J lost 7; bases outside the gene matches: 10. CDR3: CASSLGLAGAREQYF. CDR3 sequence (DNA): TGTGCCAGCAGTCTCGGACTAGCGGGTGCTCGGGAGCAGTACTTC.

The chain is built from TRBV11-2 and TRBJ1-2; D gene uncertain. Germline loops: CDR1 SGHAT, CDR2 FQNNGV. Trimming left V 3 bases short and J 6 bases short, with 11 bases between. The CDR3 consists of 13 residues. The CDR3 bases are TGTGCCAGCAGCTTCGGGGAAGTTGATGGCTACACCTTC. It encodes CASSFGEVDGYTF. Filled out from reference TRBV11-2 and TRBJ1-2, the complete variable domain reads EAGVAQSPRYKIIEKRQSVAFWCNPISGHATLYWYQQILGQGPKLLIQFQNNGVVDDSQLPKDRFSAERLKGVDSTLKIQPAKLEDSAVYLCASSFGEVDGYTFGSGTRLTVV.

The chain has TRBV27 and TRBJ2-5; D gene uncertain. The CDR3 consists of 16 residues. The V end lost 3 bases, the J end lost 2 bases, and 16 bases lay between the germline ends. Germline CDR1 and CDR2: MNHEY and SMNVEV (reference sequence). CDR3 sequence (DNA): TGTGCCAGCAGTTTTTGGATGGAAGACCGACAAGAGACCCAGTACTTC. It codes for CASSFWMEDRQETQYF.

V gene TRBV5-8 combines with J gene TRBJ2-4, with D perhaps TRBD2 (5 bases). Trimming took off 3 bases at V and 9 bases at J, with 19 bases between the two ends. The CDR3 contains 15 residues. Germline V CDR1 and CDR2: SGHTS, YDEGEE. CDR3 DNA: TGTGCCAGCAGCTCTCGAGCAGGTTCAGGAGGCATTCAGTACTTC. Amino acid sequence: CASSSRAGSGGIQYF.

The V gene is TRBV28, the J gene TRBJ1-1; D remains unclear. The CDR3 spans 11 residues. The V gene lost 0 bases and the J gene lost 7 bases, with 3 bases spanning the gap. Per germline, CDR1 MDHEN and CDR2 SYDVKM. As DNA, the CDR3 is TGTGCCAGCAGTTTATGGGATGAAGCTTTCTTT. This translates into CASSLWDEAFF.

V and J are TRBV4-1 and TRBJ1-5; weak D call: TRBD1 (5 bases). This CDR3 is 18 amino acids long. Between the trimmed V and J ends, which lost 0 bases and 0 bases, there was a span of 15 bases. CDR1 is MGHRA, CDR2 YSYEKL, per germline. CDR3 sequence (DNA): TGCGCCAGCAGCCAAGATTTCGGGGGTTTAAGTAGCAATCAGCCCCAGCATTTT. Protein sequence: CASSQDFGGLSSNQPQHF.

The chain joins TRBV19 to TRBJ1-4, with a tentative D call TRBD1 (5 bases). V lost 2 bases, J lost 7 bases, and 11 bases lay in between. The CDR3 length is 14 residues. Germline loops: CDR1 LNHDA, CDR2 SQIVND (reference sequence). Here the CDR3 reads CASSIRQKGEKLFF. The CDR3 DNA follows: TGTGCCAGTAGTATAAGACAGAAGGGTGAAAAACTGTTTTTT.

V is TRBV3-1 (or the pseudogene TRBV3-2) and J is TRBJ2-1; D ambiguous. Deletions cut 8 bases from V and 12 bases from J, with 14 bases between. In germline, CDR1 is LGHDT, CDR2 YNNKEL (reference sequence). The CDR3 loop spans 11 amino acids. The CDR3 region has the DNA TGTGCCAGCGGCCCAGAATTGACGCAGTTCTTC. This gives the protein CASGPELTQFF.

The chain carries TRBV7-2 and TRBJ2-7; TRBD2 agrees at 15 bases. Germline V gene sequence: CDR1 SGHTA, CDR2 FQGNSA. The CDR3 is 17 residues long. J was trimmed by 3 bases and V by 3 bases; bases with no gene match: 6. The DNA for the CDR3 is TGTGCCAGCAGCTTCTCGGGACTAGCGGGGGGATTCTACGAGCAGTACTTC. This translates into CASSFSGLAGGFYEQYF.

The gene calls are TRBV25-1 and TRBJ2-6, with unresolved D. V was cut by 5 bases and J by 2 bases, with 13 bases left in between. The CDR3 is 16 residues long. Germline lookup yields CDR1 MGHDK and CDR2 SYGVNS. CDR3 DNA sequence: TGTGCCAGCAGTATAGTGGGTAGGACTGGGGCCAACGTCCTGACTTTC. Encoded protein: CASSIVGRTGANVLTF.

Notes on this clone: The same CDR3 also results from other DNA sequences found in this sample. This chain's CDR3 is CASSLGRNYEQYF. As DNA, the CDR3 is TGTGCCAGCAGCTTGGGCCGGAACTACGAGCAGTACTTC. This sequence joins TRBV5-4 and TRBJ2-7, with D unclear. Germline V CDR1 and CDR2: SGHNT, YYREEE (reference sequence). This CDR3 region has 13 residues. Trimming shortened V by 0 bases and J by 3 bases, and 7 bases separated the two germline ends.

This sequence joins TRBV19 and TRBJ2-7; TRBD2 aligns across 10 bases. The CDR3 contains 15 residues. Germline V lookup: CDR1 LNHDA, CDR2 SQIVND (reference sequence). The V segment lost 5 bases and the J segment 3 bases; nucleotides outside the gene matches: 7. CDR3 DNA: TGTGCCAGTAGTGTTCTAGCGGGAGCGGGCTACGAGCAGTACTTC. This gives the protein CASSVLAGAGYEQYF.

The rearrangement links TRBV19 to TRBJ1-5; possible D gene TRBD1, 5 bases. The germline gives CDR1 LNHDA, CDR2 SQIVND (reference sequence). The CDR3 sequence is 13 residues long. V was clipped by 6 bases and J by 3 bases, with 9 bases between them. The CDR3 nucleotides read TGTGCCAGTAGCAGGGTCACCAATCAGCCCCAGCATTTT. It codes for CASSRVTNQPQHF.